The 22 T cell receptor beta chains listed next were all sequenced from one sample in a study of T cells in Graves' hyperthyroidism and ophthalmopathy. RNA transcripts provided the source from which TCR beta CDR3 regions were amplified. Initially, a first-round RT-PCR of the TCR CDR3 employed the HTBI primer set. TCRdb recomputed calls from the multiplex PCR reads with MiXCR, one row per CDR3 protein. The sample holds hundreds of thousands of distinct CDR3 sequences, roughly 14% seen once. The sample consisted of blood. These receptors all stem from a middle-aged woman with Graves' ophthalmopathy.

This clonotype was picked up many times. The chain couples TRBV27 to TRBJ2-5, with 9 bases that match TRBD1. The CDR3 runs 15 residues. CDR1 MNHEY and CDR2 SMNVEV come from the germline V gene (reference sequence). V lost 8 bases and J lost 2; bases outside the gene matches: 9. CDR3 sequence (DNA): TGTGCCAGCGGGACAGGGAGGGTAGGGCAAGAGACCCAGTACTTC. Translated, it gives CASGTGRVGQETQYF.

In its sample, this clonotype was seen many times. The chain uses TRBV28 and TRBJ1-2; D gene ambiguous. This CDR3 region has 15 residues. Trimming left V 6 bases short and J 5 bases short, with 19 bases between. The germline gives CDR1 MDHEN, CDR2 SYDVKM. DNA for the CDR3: TGTGCCAGCAGGCCCCGCACCGAGGGCCCTTATGGCTACACCTTC. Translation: CASRPRTEGPYGYTF.

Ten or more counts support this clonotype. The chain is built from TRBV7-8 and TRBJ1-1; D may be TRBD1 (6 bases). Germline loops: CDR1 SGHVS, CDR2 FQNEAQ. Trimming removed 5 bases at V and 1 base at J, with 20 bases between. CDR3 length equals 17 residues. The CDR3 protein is CASSPHPAGVANTEAFF. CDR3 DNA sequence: TGTGCCAGCAGCCCACACCCCGCAGGGGTCGCGAACACTGAAGCTTTCTTT.

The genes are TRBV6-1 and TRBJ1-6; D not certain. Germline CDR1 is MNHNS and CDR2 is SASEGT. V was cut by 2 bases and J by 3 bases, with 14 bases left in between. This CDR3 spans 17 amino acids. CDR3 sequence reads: CASSEYAPAFYNSPLHF. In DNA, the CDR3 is TGTGCCAGCAGTGAATATGCACCCGCCTTCTATAATTCACCCCTCCACTTT.

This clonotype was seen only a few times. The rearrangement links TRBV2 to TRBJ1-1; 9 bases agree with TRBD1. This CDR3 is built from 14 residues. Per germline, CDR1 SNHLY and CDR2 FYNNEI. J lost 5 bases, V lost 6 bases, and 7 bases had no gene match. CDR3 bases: TGTGCCAGCAGCCTTGACAGGGGGATGACTGAAGCTTTCTTT. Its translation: CASSLDRGMTEAFF.

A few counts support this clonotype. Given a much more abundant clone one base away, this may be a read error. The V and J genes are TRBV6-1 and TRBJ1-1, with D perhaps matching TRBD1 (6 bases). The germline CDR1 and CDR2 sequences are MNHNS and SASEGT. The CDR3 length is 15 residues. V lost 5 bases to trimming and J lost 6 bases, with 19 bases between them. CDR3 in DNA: TGTGCCAGCAGTCCCCAGGGGTTTGTCCTGTCTGAAGCTTTCTTT. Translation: CASSPQGFVLSEAFF.

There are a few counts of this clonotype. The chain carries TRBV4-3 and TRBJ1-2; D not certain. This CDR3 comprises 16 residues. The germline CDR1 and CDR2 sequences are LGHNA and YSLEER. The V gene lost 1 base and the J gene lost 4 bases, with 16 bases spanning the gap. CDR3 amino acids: CASSQGICSFPYGYTF. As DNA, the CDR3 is TGCGCCAGCAGCCAAGGGATTTGCTCCTTTCCCTATGGCTACACCTTC.

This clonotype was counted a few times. CDR3: CASKDIGLNSPLHF. The DNA for the CDR3 is TGTGCCAGCAAAGACATCGGCCTTAATTCACCCCTCCACTTT. The V and J genes are TRBV27 and TRBJ1-6, with D hard to call. The CDR3 contains 14 residues. Germline V gene lookup returns CDR1 MNHEY and CDR2 SMNVEV (reference sequence). V lost 7 bases and J 6 bases, leaving 13 bases between the germline ends.

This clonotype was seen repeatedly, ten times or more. CDR3 bases: TGTGCCAGTAGTCCGGACAGGGTCGGACATGGCTACACCTTC. Translating gives CASSPDRVGHGYTF. The gene calls are TRBV19 and TRBJ1-2, with 8 bases identical to TRBD1. Germline values: CDR1 LNHDA, CDR2 SQIVND (reference sequence). This CDR3 spans 14 amino acids. V was clipped by 5 bases and J by 6 bases; unmatched bases: 8. Filled out from reference TRBV19 and TRBJ1-2, the complete variable domain reads DGGITQSPKYLFRKEGQNVTLSCEQNLNHDAMYWYRQDPGQGLRLIYYSQIVNDFQKGDIAEGYSVSREKKESFPLTVTSAQKNPTAFYLCASSPDRVGHGYTFGSGTRLTVV.

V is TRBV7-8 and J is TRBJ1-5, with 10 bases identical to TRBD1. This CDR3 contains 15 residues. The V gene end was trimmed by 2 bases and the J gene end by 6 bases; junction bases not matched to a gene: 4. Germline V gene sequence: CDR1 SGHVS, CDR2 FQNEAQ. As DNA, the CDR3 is TGTGCCAGCAGCTTAATGGGGACAGGGGTTCAGCCCCAGCATTTT. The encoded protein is CASSLMGTGVQPQHF.

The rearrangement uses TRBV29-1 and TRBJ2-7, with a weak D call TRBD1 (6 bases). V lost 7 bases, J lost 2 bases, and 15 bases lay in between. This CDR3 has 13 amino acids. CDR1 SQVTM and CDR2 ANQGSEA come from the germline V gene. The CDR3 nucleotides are TGCAGCGCCCTGGGGGCGGTGGCCTACGAGCAGTACTTC. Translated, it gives CSALGAVAYEQYF.

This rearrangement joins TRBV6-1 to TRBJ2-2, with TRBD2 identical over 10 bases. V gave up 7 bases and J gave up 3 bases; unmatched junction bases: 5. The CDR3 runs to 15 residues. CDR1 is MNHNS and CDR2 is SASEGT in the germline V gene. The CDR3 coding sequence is TGTGCCAGCAAGCCAGCGGGAGGGTACACCGGGGAGCTGTTTTTT. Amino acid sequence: CASKPAGGYTGELFF.

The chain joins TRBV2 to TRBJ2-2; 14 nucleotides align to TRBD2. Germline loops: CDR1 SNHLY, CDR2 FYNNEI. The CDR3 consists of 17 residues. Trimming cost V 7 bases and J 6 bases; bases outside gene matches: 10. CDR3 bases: TGTGCCAGCAAAGACGGGACTAGCGGGAGAAAGGCCGGGGAGCTGTTTTTT. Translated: CASKDGTSGRKAGELFF.

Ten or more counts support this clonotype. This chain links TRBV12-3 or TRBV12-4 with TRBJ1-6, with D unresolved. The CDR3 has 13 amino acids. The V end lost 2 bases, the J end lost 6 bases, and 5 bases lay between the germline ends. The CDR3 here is CASSLRSNSPLHF. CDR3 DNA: TGTGCCAGCAGTTTAAGGTCTAATTCACCCCTCCACTTT.

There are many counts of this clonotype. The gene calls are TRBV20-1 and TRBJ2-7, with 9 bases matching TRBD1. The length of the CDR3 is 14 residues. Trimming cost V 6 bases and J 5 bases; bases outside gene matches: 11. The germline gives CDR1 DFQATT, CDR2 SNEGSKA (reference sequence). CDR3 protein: CSADPGQGFDEQYF. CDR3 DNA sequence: TGCAGTGCGGACCCGGGACAGGGATTCGACGAGCAGTACTTC.

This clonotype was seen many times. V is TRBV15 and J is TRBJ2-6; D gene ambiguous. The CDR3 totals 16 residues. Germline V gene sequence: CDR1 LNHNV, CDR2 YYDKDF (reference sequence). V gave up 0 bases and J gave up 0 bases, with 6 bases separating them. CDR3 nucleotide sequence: TGTGCCACCAGCAGAGAAAGATTCTCTGGGGCCAACGTCCTGACTTTC. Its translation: CATSRERFSGANVLTF.

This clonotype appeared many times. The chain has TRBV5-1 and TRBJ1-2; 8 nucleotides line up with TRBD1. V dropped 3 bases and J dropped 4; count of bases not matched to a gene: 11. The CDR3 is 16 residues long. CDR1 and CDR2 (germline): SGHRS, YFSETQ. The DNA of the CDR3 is TGCGCCAGCAGCTGGGAAACAGGGGGAACAGTCTATGGCTACACCTTC. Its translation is CASSWETGGTVYGYTF.

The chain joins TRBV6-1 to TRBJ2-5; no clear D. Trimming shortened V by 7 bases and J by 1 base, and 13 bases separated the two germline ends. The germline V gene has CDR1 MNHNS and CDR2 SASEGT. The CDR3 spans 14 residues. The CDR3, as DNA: TGTGCCAGCACCACCCAGCAGGCCCAAGAGACCCAGTACTTC. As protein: CASTTQQAQETQYF.

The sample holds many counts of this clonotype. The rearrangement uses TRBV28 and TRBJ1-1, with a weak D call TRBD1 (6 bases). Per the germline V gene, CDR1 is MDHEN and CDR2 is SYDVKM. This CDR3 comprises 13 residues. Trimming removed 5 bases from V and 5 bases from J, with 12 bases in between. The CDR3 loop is CASSNTGRTEAFF. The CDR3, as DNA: TGTGCCAGCAGTAACACAGGGAGGACTGAAGCTTTCTTT.

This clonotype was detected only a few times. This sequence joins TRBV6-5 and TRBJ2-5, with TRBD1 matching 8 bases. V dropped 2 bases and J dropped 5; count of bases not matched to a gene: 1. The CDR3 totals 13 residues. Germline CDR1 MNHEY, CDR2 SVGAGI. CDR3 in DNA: TGTGCCAGCAGTTACAACAGGGGGGAGACCCAGTACTTC. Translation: CASSYNRGETQYF.

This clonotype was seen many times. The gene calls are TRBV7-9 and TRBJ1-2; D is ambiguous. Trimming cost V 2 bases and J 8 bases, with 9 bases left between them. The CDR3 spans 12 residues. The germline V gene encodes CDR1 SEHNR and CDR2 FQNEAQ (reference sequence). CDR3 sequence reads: CASSLTGPGYTF. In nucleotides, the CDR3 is TGTGCCAGCAGCTTAACCGGGCCCGGCTACACCTTC. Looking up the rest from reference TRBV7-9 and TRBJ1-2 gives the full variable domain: DTGVSQNPRHKITKRGQNVTFRCDPISEHNRLYWYRQTLGQGPEFLTYFQNEAQLEKSRLLSDRFSAERPKGSFSTLEIQRTEQGDSAMYLCASSLTGPGYTFGSGTRLTVV.

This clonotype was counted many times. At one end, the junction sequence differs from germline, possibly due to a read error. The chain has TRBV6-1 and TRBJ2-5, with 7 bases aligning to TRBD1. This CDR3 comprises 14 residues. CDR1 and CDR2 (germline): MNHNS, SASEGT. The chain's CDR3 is CASSQQGGEETRYF. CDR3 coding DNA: TGTGCCAGCAGCCAGCAAGGGGGCGAAGAGACCCGGTACTTC.